This is a list of T cell receptor beta chains from one sample in a study of T cells after yellow fever vaccination. TCRdb processed the 5' RACE reads anew with MiXCR; each CDR3 protein has one entry. The sample has hundreds of thousands of distinct CDR3 sequences, approximately 13% seen once. The sample in question was PBMCs, obtained on the day of the yellow fever booster vaccination. All receptors derive from a man aged 25-45 years who received the YFV17D yellow fever vaccine. CDR3s include the opening cysteine and the closing phenylalanine or tryptophan. The D gene is left open where the match is weak. Where a row states a size, it is once, few, many or the class of an expanded clone; other rows omit it.

TRBV20-1	.	TRBJ2-5	.	CSAVTLRSQETQYF	TGCAGTGCTGTGACACTAAGAAGTCAAGAGACCCAGTACTTC
TRBV19	.	TRBJ2-5	.	CASSIFGEGNKETQYF	TGTGCCAGTAGTATTTTCGGAGAGGGGAACAAGGAGACCCAGTACTTC
TRBV12-3/TRBV12-4	.	TRBJ1-5	.	CASSLAAASNQPQHF	TGTGCCAGCAGTTTAGCGGCGGCTAGCAATCAGCCCCAGCATTTT
TRBV20-1	.	TRBJ1-1	.	CSARDFRKAFF	TGCAGTGCTAGAGACTTCCGGAAAGCTTTCTTT
TRBV4-3	TRBD1	TRBJ1-2	few	CASSHHTGDLYGYTF	TGCGCCAGCAGCCACCACACAGGGGACCTCTATGGCTACACCTTC
TRBV27	TRBD1	TRBJ2-7	few	CASTGLGQVNFVYEQYF	TGTGCCAGCACCGGACTCGGACAGGTCAACTTCGTCTACGAGCAGTACTTC
TRBV5-5	TRBD1	TRBJ2-2	many	CASSGRGSGELFF	TGTGCCAGCAGCGGCAGGGGGTCCGGGGAGCTGTTTTTT
TRBV5-1	.	TRBJ2-5	many	CASSLAATRGETQYF	TGCGCCAGCAGCTTAGCTGCGACTAGGGGAGAGACCCAGTACTTC
TRBV19	.	TRBJ2-2	few	CASKGRGYTGELFF	TGTGCCAGTAAAGGCAGGGGATATACCGGGGAGCTGTTTTTT
TRBV4-3	.	TRBJ2-1	many	CASSQDWWDEQFF	TGCGCCAGCAGCCAAGATTGGTGGGATGAGCAGTTCTTC
TRBV27	.	TRBJ1-1	.	CASPNLTEAFF	TGTGCCAGCCCAAACCTGACTGAAGCTTTCTTT
TRBV3-1	.	TRBJ2-5	.	CASSQEGGSETQYF	TGTGCCAGCAGCCAAGAAGGAGGCAGCGAGACCCAGTACTTC
TRBV12-3/TRBV12-4	.	TRBJ1-1	.	CASSLTVDTEAFF	TGTGCCAGCAGTTTGACAGTGGACACTGAAGCTTTCTTT
TRBV4-3	TRBD2	TRBJ2-7	few	CASSQDDGSGSINEQYF	TGCGCCAGCAGCCAAGATGACGGAAGCGGGAGTATAAACGAGCAGTACTTC
TRBV6-2/TRBV6-3	TRBD1	TRBJ1-6	.	CASSLDRGSSPLHF	TGTGCCAGCAGTTTAGACAGGGGGTCTTCACCCCTCCACTTT
TRBV28	.	TRBJ1-4	.	CASSRPFATNEKLFF	TGTGCCAGCAGTCGCCCCTTTGCAACTAATGAAAAACTGTTTTTT
TRBV25-1	.	TRBJ2-3	few	CASSHGGSTDTQYF	TGTGCCAGCAGTCATGGGGGTAGCACAGATACGCAGTATTTT
TRBV10-1	.	TRBJ2-1	many	CASSTNEQFF	TGCGCCAGCAGCACGAATGAGCAGTTCTTC
TRBV20-1	TRBD1	TRBJ2-7	.	CSATLGQGRGISHEQYF	TGCAGTGCTACGCTCGGACAGGGGCGCGGGATCAGCCACGAGCAGTACTTC
TRBV20-1	.	TRBJ2-3	few	CSARFYAAASTDTQYF	TGCAGTGCTAGATTCTACGCGGCCGCTAGCACAGATACGCAGTATTTT
TRBV25-1	.	TRBJ1-1	.	CASTGSGDLWMNTEAFF	TGTGCCAGCACGGGGAGCGGGGATTTGTGGATGAACACTGAAGCTTTCTTT
TRBV27	.	TRBJ2-5	few	CASSLRVLDSHQETQYF	TGTGCCAGCAGTCTACGGGTTCTAGATAGCCACCAAGAGACCCAGTACTTC
TRBV4-2	TRBD1	TRBJ2-3	few	CASSQPGQGADTQYF	TGTGCCAGCAGCCAGCCGGGACAGGGGGCAGATACGCAGTATTTT
TRBV5-1	TRBD2	TRBJ2-5	.	CASTRTGASGSETQYF	TGCGCCAGCACCAGAACCGGGGCTAGCGGGAGTGAGACCCAGTACTTC
TRBV20-1	TRBD2	TRBJ2-7	many	CSASSSPGRLAGGTYEQYF	TGCAGTGCTAGTAGCTCCCCTGGCAGACTAGCGGGAGGAACCTACGAGCAGTACTTC
TRBV10-3	.	TRBJ2-1	few	CAISEPGLLSYNEQFF	TGTGCCATCAGTGAGCCGGGACTTTTGAGTTACAATGAGCAGTTCTTC
TRBV6-6	.	TRBJ2-1	.	CASSLDRSRQFF	TGTGCCAGCAGTTTGGACCGTAGCCGGCAGTTCTTC
TRBV28	.	TRBJ2-7	few	CASRLKSSYEQYF	TGTGCCAGCAGACTTAAAAGCTCCTACGAGCAGTACTTC
TRBV7-8	.	TRBJ2-7	few	CASSLVDSFYEQYF	TGTGCCAGCAGCTTAGTAGACTCGTTCTACGAGCAGTACTTC
TRBV6-2/TRBV6-3	.	TRBJ2-7	.	CASSYSSGQLKPYEQYF	TGTGCCAGCAGTTACTCTTCTGGACAGCTAAAACCCTACGAGCAGTACTTC
TRBV30	.	TRBJ2-7	.	CAWSISPASYEQYF	TGTGCCTGGAGTATTAGCCCAGCGTCCTACGAGCAGTACTTC
TRBV20-1	.	TRBJ2-1	many	CSARGGHEQFF	TGCAGTGCTAGGGGTGGACATGAGCAGTTCTTC
TRBV10-2	.	TRBJ2-5	.	CASSDLTGTQYF	TGCGCCAGCAGTGACTTAACGGGGACCCAGTACTTC
TRBV30	.	TRBJ2-2	few	CAWRVNTGELFF	TGTGCCTGGAGAGTTAATACCGGGGAGCTGTTTTTT
TRBV6-5	TRBD2	TRBJ2-1	few	CASSYGTSGGNEQFF	TGTGCCAGCAGTTACGGGACTAGCGGGGGGAATGAGCAGTTCTTC
TRBV7-2	TRBD1	TRBJ2-7	many	CASSLAGTGVYEQYF	TGTGCCAGCAGCTTAGCGGGGACAGGGGTTTACGAGCAGTACTTC
TRBV20-1	TRBD1	TRBJ1-2	few	CSASTGQEGYTF	TGCAGTGCTAGTACGGGACAGGAGGGCTACACCTTC
TRBV12-3/TRBV12-4	.	TRBJ2-7	.	CACGENPYEQYF	TGTGCCTGCGGGGAAAATCCCTACGAGCAGTACTTC
TRBV29-1	.	TRBJ1-2	few	CSVRQENYGYTF	TGCAGCGTGAGACAGGAAAACTATGGCTACACCTTC
TRBV18	.	TRBJ1-2	.	CASSEQNGQPYGYTF	TGTGCCAGCTCAGAGCAAAATGGACAGCCCTATGGCTACACCTTC